Each of the 2 T cell receptor beta chains below was sequenced from the same sample in a study of cytomegalovirus exposure and HLA in healthy donors. Primers included in the PCR were 60 Vbeta and 13 Jbeta primers. Libraries were prepared by immunoSEQ multiplex PCR; TCRdb keeps only in-frame clonotypes and omits some of them. The table shows over 150,000 clones, with more than 75% occurring only once. The sample consisted of PBMCs. The receptors were gathered from a girl under three years old in good health and CMV-seronegative.

This chain joins TRBV6-7 and TRBJ2-5, with 9 bases matching TRBD1. TRBV6-7 is reported as an ORF; its role is uncertain. V trimming: 5 bases; J trimming: 4 bases; junction bases outside the gene matches: 11. The CDR3 runs to 16 residues. Here the CDR3 DNA reads TGTGCCAGCAGTCCACGTAATACAGGGGGCGCAGAGACCCAGTACTTC. The encoded protein is CASSPRNTGGAETQYF.

The V and J genes are TRBV2 and TRBJ2-1, with 9 bases matching TRBD1. CDR1 and CDR2 (germline): SNHLY, FYNNEI. The CDR3 spans 16 residues. V lost 7 bases to trimming and J lost 9 bases; unmatched junction nucleotides: 16. Written as DNA, the CDR3 is TGTGCCAGCACCTTACTCATTCCGCAGACAGGGGGTGAGCAGTTCTTC. Its translation: CASTLLIPQTGGEQFF.